Shown below are 2 T cell receptor beta chains from a single sample sequenced in a study of blood T cell repertoires in COVID-19. Generated by immunoSEQ multiplex PCR, the TCRdb table keeps only in-frame clones and is missing some. Among 450,000 or so clones listed, roughly nine tenths were seen once. The specimen sequenced was peripheral blood. The receptors were gathered from a young man with COVID-19, enrolled during active disease.

The rearrangement joins TRBV7-9 to TRBJ1-1; unclear D gene. CDR1 and CDR2 (germline): SEHNR, FQNEAQ (reference sequence). The CDR3 runs 13 residues. V was trimmed by 3 bases and J by 4 bases, leaving 9 bases between them. CDR3 residues: CASSFLAGTEAFF. The CDR3 DNA reads TGTGCCAGCAGCTTTCTCGCGGGCACTGAAGCTTTCTTT. The full variable domain, its missing parts supplied by reference TRBV7-9 and TRBJ1-1, is DTGVSQNPRHKITKRGQNVTFRCDPISEHNRLYWYRQTLGQGPEFLTYFQNEAQLEKSRLLSDRFSAERPKGSFSTLEIQRTEQGDSAMYLCASSFLAGTEAFFGQGTRLTVV.

The rearrangement uses TRBV19 and TRBJ1-1; unclear D gene. Germline CDR1 is LNHDA and CDR2 is SQIVND (reference sequence). This CDR3 contains 14 residues. The V end was cut by 2 bases, the J end by 1 base, with 8 bases between. CDR3 residues: CASSIKSGNTEAFF. In nucleotides, the CDR3 is TGTGCCAGTAGTATAAAGTCCGGGAACACTGAAGCTTTCTTT.